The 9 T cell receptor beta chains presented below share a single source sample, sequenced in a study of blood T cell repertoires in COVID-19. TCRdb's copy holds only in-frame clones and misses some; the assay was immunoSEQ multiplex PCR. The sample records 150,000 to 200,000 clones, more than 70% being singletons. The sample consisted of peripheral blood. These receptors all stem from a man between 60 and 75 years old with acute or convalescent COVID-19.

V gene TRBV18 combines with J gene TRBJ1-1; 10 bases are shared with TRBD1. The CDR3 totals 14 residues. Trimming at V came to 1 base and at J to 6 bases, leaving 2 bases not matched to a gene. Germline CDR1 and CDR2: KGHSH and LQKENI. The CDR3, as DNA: TGTGCCAGCTCACCACGGGACAGGGGTCCTGAAGCTTTCTTT. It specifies CASSPRDRGPEAFF.

The CDR3 DNA follows: TGCGCCAGCAGCTTTTCGGCGGGGGCGGAAAGATCCGGCGGGGAGCTGTTTTTT. It codes for CASSFSAGAERSGGELFF. The chain links TRBV5-1 to TRBJ2-2; D might be TRBD2 (7 bases). The CDR3 totals 18 residues. The V gene's germline CDR1 is SGHRS and CDR2 YFSETQ. Trimming removed 2 bases at V and 7 bases at J, with 24 bases between. The full variable domain, its missing parts supplied by reference TRBV5-1 and TRBJ2-2, is KAGVTQTPRYLIKTRGQQVTLSCSPISGHRSVSWYQQTPGQGLQFLFEYFSETQRNKGNFPGRFSGRQFSNSRSEMNVSTLELGDSALYLCASSFSAGAERSGGELFFGEGSRLTVL.

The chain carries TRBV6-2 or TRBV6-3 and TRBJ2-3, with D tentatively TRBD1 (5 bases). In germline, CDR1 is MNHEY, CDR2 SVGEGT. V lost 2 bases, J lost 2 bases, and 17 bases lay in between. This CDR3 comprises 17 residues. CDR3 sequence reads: CASSYSPGRDITDTQYF. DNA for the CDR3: TGTGCCAGCAGTTACAGTCCCGGCAGGGATATCACAGATACGCAGTATTTT.

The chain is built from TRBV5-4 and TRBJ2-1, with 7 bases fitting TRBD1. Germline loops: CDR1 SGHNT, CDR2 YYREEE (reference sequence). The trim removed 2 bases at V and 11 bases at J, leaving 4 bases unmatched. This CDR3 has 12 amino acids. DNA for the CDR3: TGTGCCAGCAGCTTACAGGGGTCCAAGCAGTTCTTC. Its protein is CASSLQGSKQFF.

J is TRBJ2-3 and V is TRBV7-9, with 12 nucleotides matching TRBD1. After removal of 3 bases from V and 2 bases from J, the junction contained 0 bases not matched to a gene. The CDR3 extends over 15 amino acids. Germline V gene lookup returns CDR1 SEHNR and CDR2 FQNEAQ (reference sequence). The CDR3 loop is CASSLGQGATDTQYF. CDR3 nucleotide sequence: TGTGCCAGCAGCTTGGGACAGGGGGCCACAGATACGCAGTATTTT.

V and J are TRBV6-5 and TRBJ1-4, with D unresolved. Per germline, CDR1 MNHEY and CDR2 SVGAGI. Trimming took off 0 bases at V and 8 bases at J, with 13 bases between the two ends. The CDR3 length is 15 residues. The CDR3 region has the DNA TGTGCCAGCAGTTACTCGACTCTCCCCGGAGAAAAACTGTTTTTT. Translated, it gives CASSYSTLPGEKLFF.

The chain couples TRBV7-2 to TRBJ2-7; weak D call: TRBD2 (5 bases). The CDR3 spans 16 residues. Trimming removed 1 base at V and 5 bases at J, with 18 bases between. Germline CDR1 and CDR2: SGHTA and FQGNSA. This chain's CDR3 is CASSLVGAREGNEQYF. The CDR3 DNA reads TGTGCCAGCAGCTTAGTGGGTGCGAGGGAAGGGAACGAGCAGTACTTC.

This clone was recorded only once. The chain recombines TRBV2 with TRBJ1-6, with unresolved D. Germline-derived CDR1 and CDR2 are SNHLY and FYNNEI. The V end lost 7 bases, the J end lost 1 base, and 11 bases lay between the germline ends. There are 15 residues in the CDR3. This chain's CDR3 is CASTGRGSYNSPLHF. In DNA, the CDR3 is TGTGCCAGCACTGGACGGGGATCCTATAATTCACCCCTCCACTTT.

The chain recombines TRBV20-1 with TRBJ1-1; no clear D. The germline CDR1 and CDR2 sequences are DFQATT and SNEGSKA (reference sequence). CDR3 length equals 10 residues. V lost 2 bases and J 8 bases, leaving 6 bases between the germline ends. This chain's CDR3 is CSARRSEAFF. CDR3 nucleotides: TGCAGTGCTAGACGGTCCGAAGCTTTCTTT.